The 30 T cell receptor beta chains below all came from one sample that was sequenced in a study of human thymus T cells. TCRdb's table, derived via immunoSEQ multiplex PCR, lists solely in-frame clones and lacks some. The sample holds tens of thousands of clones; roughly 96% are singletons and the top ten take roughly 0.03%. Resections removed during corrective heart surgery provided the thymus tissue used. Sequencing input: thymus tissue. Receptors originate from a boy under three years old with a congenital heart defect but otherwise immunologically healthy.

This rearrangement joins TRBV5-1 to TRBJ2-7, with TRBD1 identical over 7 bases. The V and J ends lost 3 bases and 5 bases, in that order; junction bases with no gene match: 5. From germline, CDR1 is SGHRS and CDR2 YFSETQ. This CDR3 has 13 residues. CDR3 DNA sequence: TGCGCCAGCAGCTCTCAGGGGGATAACGAGCAGTACTTC. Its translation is CASSSQGDNEQYF.

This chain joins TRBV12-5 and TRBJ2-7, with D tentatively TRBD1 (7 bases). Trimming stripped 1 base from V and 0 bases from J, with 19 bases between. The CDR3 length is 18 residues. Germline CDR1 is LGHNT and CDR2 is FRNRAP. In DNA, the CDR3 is TGTGCTAGTGGTTTGGCCGGAGGGGGCGCAAAGGACTCCTACGAGCAGTACTTC. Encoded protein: CASGLAGGGAKDSYEQYF.

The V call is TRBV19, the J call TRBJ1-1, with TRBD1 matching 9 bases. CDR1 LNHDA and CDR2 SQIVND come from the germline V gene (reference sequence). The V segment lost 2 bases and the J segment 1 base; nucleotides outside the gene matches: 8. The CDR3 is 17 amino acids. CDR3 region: CASSIPLGQGRNTEAFF. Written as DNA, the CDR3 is TGTGCCAGTAGTATACCCCTTGGACAGGGGAGGAACACTGAAGCTTTCTTT.

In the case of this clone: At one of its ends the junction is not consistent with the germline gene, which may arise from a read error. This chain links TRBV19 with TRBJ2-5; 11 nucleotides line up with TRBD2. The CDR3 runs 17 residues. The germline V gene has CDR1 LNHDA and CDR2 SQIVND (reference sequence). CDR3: CASSPQASGGRRQTQHF. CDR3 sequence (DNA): TGTGCCAGTAGTCCCCAAGCTAGCGGGGGGAGGAGGCAGACCCAGCACTTC.

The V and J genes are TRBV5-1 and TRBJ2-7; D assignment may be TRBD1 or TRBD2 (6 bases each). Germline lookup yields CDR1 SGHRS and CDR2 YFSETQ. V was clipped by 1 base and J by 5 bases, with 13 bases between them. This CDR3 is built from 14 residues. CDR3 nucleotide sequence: TGCGCCAGCAGCTTGCGGTATGGGGGGCACGAGCAGTACTTC. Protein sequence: CASSLRYGGHEQYF.

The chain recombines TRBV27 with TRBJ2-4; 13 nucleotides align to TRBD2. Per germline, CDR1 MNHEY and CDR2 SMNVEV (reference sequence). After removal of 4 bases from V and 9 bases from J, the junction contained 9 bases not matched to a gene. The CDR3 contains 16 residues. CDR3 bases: TGTGCCAGCAGTTATCGGGGACTAGCGGGATTGGGCATTCAGTACTTC. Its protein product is CASSYRGLAGLGIQYF.

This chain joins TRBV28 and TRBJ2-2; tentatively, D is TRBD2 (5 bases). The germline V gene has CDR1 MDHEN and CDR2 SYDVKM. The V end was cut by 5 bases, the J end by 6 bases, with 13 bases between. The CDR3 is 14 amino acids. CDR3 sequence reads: CASSPIAPPGELFF. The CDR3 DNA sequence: TGTGCCAGCAGTCCGATAGCGCCCCCCGGGGAGCTGTTTTTT.

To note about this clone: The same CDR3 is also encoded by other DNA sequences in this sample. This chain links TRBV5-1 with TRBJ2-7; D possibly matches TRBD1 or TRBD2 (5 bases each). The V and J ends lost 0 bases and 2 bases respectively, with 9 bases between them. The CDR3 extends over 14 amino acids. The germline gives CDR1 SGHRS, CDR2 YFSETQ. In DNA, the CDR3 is TGCGCCAGCAGCTTGGGAGGGGCCGCCTACGAGCAGTACTTC. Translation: CASSLGGAAYEQYF.

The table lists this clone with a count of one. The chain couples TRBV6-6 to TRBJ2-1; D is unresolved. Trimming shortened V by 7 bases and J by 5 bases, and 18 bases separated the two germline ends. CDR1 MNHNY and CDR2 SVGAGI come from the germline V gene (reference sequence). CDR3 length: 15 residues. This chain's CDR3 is CASTNKKRPNNEQFF. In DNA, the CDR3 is TGTGCCAGCACCAACAAGAAGAGACCAAACAATGAGCAGTTCTTC.

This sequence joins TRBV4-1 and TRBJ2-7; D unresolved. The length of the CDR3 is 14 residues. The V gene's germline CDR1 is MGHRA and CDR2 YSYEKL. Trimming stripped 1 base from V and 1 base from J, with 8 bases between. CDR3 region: CASSQGTPSYEQYF. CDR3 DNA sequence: TGCGCCAGCAGCCAAGGAACACCATCCTACGAGCAGTACTTC.

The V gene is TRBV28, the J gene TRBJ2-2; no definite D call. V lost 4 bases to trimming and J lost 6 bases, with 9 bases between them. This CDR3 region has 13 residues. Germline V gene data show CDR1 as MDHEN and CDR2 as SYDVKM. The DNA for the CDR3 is TGTGCCAGCAGTTGGAAGTCGTCCGGGGAGCTGTTTTTT. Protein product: CASSWKSSGELFF.

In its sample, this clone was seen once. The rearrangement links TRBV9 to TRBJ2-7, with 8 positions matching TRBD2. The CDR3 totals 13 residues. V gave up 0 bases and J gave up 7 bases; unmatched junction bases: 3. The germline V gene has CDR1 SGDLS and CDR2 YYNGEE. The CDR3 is CASSVAGGVEQYF. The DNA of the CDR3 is TGTGCCAGCAGCGTAGCGGGAGGGGTTGAGCAGTACTTC. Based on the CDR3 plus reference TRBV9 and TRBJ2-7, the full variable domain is DSGVTQTPKHLITATGQRVTLRCSPRSGDLSVYWYQQSLDQGLQFLIQYYNGEERAKGNILERFSAQQFPDLHSELNLSSLELGDSALYFCASSVAGGVEQYFGPGTRLTVT.

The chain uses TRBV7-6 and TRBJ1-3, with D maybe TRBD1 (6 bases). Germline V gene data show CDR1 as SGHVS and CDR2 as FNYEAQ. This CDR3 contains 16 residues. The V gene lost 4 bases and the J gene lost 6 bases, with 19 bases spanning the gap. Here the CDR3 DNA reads TGTGCCAGCAGCTCGAGAGCAGGGGCTCCGGAAAACACCATATATTTT. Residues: CASSSRAGAPENTIYF.

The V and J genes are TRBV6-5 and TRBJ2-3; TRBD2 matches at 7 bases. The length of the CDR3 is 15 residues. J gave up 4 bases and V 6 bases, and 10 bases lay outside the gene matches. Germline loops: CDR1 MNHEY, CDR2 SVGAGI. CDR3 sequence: CASSWGGFFADTQYF. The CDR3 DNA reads TGTGCCAGCAGCTGGGGGGGGTTTTTCGCAGATACGCAGTATTTT.

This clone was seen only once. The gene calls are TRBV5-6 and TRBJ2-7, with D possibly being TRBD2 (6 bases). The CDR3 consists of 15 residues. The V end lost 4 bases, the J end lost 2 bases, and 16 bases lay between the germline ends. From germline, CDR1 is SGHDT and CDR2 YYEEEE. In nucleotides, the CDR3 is TGTGCCAGCAGCACAGAGCGGGTTGGGGCCTACGAGCAGTACTTC. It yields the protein CASSTERVGAYEQYF.

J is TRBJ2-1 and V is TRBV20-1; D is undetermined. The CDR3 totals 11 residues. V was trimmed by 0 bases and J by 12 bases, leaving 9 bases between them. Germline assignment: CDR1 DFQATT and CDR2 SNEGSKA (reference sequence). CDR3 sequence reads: CSARDKYGQFF. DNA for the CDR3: TGCAGTGCTAGAGATAAGTACGGGCAGTTCTTC.

The CDR3 protein is CASSEQGPYGYTF. DNA for the CDR3: TGTGCCAGCAGTGAGCAGGGGCCCTATGGCTACACCTTC. The chain joins TRBV6-1 to TRBJ1-2; D might be TRBD1 (6 bases). The V gene lost 3 bases and the J gene lost 4 bases, with 9 bases spanning the gap. CDR1 is MNHNS, CDR2 SASEGT, per germline. The CDR3 runs 13 residues.

The DNA of the CDR3 is TGTGCGGGCAGGGGGAGGGCAGATACGCAGTATTTT. Residues: CAGRGRADTQYF. The chain has TRBV5-4 and TRBJ2-3, with D perhaps assigned TRBD1 or TRBD2 (7 bases each). Germline CDR1 and CDR2: SGHNT and YYREEE (reference sequence). CDR3 length equals 12 residues.

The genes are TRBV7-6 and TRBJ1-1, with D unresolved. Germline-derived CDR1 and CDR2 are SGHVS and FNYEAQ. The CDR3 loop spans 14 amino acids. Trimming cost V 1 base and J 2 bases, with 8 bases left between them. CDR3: CASSLEVRNTEAFF. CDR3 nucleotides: TGTGCCAGCAGCTTAGAAGTGAGAAACACTGAAGCTTTCTTT.

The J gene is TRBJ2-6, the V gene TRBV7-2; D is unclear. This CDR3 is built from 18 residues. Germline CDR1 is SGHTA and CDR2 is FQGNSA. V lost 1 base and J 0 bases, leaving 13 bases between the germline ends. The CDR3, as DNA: TGTGCCAGCAGCTTAGTGCCCCCCGGACCCTCTGGGGCCAACGTCCTGACTTTC. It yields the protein CASSLVPPGPSGANVLTF.

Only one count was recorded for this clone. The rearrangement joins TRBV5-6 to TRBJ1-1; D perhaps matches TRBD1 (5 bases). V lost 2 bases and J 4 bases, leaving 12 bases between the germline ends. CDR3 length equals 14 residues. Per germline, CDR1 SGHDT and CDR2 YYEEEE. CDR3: CASSLGVVVTEAFF. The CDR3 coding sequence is TGTGCCAGCAGCTTAGGGGTCGTGGTCACTGAAGCTTTCTTT. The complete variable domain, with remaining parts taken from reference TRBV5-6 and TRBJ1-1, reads DAGVTQSPTHLIKTRGQQVTLRCSPKSGHDTVSWYQQALGQGPQFIFQYYEEEERQRGNFPDRFSGHQFPNYSSELNVNALLLGDSALYLCASSLGVVVTEAFFGQGTRLTVV.

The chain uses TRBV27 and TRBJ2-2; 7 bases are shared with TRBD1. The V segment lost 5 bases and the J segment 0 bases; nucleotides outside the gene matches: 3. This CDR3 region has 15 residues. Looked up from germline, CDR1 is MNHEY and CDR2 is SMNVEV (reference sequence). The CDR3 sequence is CASSMGQSNTGELFF. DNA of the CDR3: TGTGCCAGCAGTATGGGACAGTCGAACACCGGGGAGCTGTTTTTT.

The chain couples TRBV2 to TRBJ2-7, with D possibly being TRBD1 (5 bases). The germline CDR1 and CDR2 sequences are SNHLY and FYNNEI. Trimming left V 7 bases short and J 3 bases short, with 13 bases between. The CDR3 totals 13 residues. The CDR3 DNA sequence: TGTGCCAGCAAGGGGATTCGGATCTACGAGCAGTACTTC. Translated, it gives CASKGIRIYEQYF.

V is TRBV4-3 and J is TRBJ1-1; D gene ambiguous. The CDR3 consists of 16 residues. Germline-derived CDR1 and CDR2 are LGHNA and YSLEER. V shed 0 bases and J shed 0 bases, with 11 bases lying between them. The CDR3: CASSQDAPWVNTEAFF. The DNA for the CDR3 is TGCGCCAGCAGCCAAGACGCCCCTTGGGTGAACACTGAAGCTTTCTTT.

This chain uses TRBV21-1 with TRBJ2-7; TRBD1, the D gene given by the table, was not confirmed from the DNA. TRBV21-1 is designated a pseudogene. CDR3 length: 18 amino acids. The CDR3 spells CASSKRSSWAEGGVEQYF. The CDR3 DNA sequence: TGTGCCAGCAGCAAACGGTCGTCTTGGGCCGAAGGTGGTGTCGAGCAGTACTTC.

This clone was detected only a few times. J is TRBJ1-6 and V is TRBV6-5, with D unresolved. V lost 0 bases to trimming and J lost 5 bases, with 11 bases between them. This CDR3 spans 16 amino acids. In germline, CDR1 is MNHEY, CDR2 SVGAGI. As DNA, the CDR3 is TGTGCCAGCAGTTACTCCGGACCTCCTGATAATTCACCCCTCCACTTT. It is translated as CASSYSGPPDNSPLHF.

This chain's CDR3 is CASSNVRNTEAFF. The CDR3 DNA is TGTGCCAGCAGTAACGTACGTAACACTGAAGCTTTCTTT. V gene TRBV6-6 combines with J gene TRBJ1-1, with D unclear. Germline values: CDR1 MNHNY, CDR2 SVGAGI (reference sequence). The CDR3 totals 13 residues. The V gene lost 5 bases and the J gene lost 2 bases, with 9 bases spanning the gap.

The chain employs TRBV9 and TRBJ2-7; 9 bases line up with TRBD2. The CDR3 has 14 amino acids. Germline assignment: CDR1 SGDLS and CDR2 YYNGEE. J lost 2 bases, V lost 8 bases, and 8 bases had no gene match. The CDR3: CASSAGGLTYEQYF. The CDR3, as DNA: TGTGCCAGTTCAGCGGGGGGCTTGACCTACGAGCAGTACTTC.

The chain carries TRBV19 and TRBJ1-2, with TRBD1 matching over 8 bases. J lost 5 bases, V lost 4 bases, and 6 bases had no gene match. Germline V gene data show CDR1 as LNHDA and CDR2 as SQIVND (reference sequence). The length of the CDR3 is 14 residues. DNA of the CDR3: TGTGCCAGTAGTAGGCAGGGGGCAGGTTATGGCTACACCTTC. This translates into CASSRQGAGYGYTF. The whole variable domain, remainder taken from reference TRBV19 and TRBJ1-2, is DGGITQSPKYLFRKEGQNVTLSCEQNLNHDAMYWYRQDPGQGLRLIYYSQIVNDFQKGDIAEGYSVSREKKESFPLTVTSAQKNPTAFYLCASSRQGAGYGYTFGSGTRLTVV.

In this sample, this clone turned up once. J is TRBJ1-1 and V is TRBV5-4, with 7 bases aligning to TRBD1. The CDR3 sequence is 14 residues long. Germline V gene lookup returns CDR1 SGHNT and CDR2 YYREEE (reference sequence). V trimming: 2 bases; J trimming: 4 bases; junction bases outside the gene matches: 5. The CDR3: CASSFGYRGTEAFF. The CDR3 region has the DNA TGTGCCAGCAGCTTTGGGTACAGGGGCACTGAAGCTTTCTTT.